The 2 T cell receptor beta chains below were found in one sample sequenced in a study of T cells in Graves' hyperthyroidism and ophthalmopathy. It was RNA transcripts that yielded the amplified TCR beta CDR3 regions. A set of HTBI primers served as the primers for a first-round RT-PCR of the TCR CDR3. TCRdb reprocessed the multiplex PCR reads via MiXCR and lists one record per CDR3 protein. The profile shows 600,000 to 700,000 distinct CDR3 sequences, 45% of them singletons. Sequences were obtained from peripheral blood or thyroid tissue (not recorded which). Source of these receptors: an adult man with Graves' disease, either hyperthyroidism or ophthalmopathy (not recorded which).

This clonotype was seen many times. The rearrangement uses TRBV24-1 and TRBJ2-2; D uncertain. Germline-derived CDR1 and CDR2 are KGHDR and SFDVKD. The CDR3 is 16 amino acids. Trimming took off 3 bases at V and 4 bases at J, with 14 bases between the two ends. Written as DNA, the CDR3 is TGTGCCACCAGTGATGACGACCTGTATGGCACCGGGGAGCTGTTTTTT. Its translation is CATSDDDLYGTGELFF.

V and J are TRBV10-1 and TRBJ2-3, with D perhaps matching TRBD1 (5 bases). V dropped 1 base and J dropped 4 bases, with 15 bases sitting between them. CDR3 length: 16 amino acids. The germline V gene encodes CDR1 WNHNN and CDR2 SYGVQD (reference sequence). This CDR3 is CASSELQGWNPDTQYF. Here the CDR3 DNA reads TGCGCCAGCAGTGAGTTGCAGGGCTGGAACCCAGATACGCAGTATTTT.